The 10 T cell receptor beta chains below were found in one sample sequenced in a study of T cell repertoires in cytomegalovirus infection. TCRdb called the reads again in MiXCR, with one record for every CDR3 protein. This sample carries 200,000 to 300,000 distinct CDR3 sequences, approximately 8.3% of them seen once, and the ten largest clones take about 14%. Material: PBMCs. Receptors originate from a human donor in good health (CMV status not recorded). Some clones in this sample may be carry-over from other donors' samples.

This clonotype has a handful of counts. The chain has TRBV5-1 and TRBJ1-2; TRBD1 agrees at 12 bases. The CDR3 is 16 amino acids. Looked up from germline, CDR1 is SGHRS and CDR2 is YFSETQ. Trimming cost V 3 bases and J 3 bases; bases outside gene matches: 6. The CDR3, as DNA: TGCGCCAGCAGCTACAGTGGGACAGGGGGCGACTATGGCTACACCTTC. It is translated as CASSYSGTGGDYGYTF.

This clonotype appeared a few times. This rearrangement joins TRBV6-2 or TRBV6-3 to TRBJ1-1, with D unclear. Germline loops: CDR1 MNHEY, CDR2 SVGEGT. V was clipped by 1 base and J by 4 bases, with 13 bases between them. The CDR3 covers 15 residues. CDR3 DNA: TGTGCCAGCAGTTACTTCAGTGGGTGGTCCACTGAAGCTTTCTTT. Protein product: CASSYFSGWSTEAFF.

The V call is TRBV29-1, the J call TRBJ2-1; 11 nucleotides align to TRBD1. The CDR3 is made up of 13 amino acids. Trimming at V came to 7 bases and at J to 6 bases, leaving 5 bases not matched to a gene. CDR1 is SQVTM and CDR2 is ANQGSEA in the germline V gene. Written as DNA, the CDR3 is TGCAGCGCACGGGACAGGGGGAGCAATGAGCAGTTCTTC. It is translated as CSARDRGSNEQFF.

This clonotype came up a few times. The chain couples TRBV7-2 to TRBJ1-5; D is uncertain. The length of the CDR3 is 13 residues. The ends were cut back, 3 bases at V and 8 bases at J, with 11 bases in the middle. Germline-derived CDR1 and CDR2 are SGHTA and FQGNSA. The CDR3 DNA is TGTGCCAGCAGCTTTAGTGACGGGGAGCCCCAGCATTTT. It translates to CASSFSDGEPQHF.

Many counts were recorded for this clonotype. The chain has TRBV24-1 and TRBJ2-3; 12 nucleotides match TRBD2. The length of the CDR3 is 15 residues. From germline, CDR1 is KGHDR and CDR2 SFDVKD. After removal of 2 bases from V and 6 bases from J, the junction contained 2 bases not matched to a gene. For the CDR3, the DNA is TGTGCCACCAGTGATTACGGACTAGCGGGGGATACGCAGTATTTT. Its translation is CATSDYGLAGDTQYF.

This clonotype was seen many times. Here the CDR3 DNA reads TGTGCCAGCAGTTACTCAGGGGTTGAGACCCAGTACTTC. Translating it yields CASSYSGVETQYF. The rearrangement uses TRBV6-2 or TRBV6-3 and TRBJ2-5; D possibly corresponds to TRBD1 (5 bases). V was clipped by 0 bases and J by 5 bases, with 7 bases between them. From germline, CDR1 is MNHEY and CDR2 SVGEGT. This CDR3 contains 13 residues.

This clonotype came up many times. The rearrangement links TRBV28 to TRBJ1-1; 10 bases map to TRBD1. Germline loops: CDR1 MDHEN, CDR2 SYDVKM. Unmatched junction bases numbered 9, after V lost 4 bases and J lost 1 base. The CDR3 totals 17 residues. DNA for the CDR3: TGTGCCAGCAGTTCCTATGGACAGGGGGGGTCGAACACTGAAGCTTTCTTT. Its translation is CASSSYGQGGSNTEAFF.

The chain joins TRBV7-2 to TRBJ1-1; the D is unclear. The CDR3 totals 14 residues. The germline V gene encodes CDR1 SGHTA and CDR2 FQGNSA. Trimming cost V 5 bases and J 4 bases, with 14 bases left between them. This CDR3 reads CASSPPLGSTEAFF. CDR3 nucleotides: TGTGCCAGCAGCCCCCCATTGGGAAGCACTGAAGCTTTCTTT.

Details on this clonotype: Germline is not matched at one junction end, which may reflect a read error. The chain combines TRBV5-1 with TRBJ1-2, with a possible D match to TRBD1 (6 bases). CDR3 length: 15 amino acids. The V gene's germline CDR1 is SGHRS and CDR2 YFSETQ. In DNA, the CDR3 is TGCGCCAGCGGCTTGATAGCCGGGACAAGCTATGGCTACACCTTC. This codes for CASGLIAGTSYGYTF.

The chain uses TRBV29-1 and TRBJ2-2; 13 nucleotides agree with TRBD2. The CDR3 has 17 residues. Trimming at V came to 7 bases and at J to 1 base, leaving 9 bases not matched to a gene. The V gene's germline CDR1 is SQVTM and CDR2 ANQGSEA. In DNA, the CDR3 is TGCAGCGCCGAGGGGACTAGCGGGAAGATGAACACCGGGGAGCTGTTTTTT. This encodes CSAEGTSGKMNTGELFF.